What follows describes a single T cell receptor (beta chain). Its antigen is not identified. Germline CDR1 and CDR2: SGHVS and FQNEAQ. This CDR3 is built from 17 residues. V shed 4 bases, J shed 4 bases, and the junction held 12 bases outside the gene matches. This sample stems from a study of OX40 agonist ivuxolimab in advanced cancers. The overall study: The treatment was a fully human IgG2 OX40 agonist, ivuxolimab. Subjects had a mean age of about 61 years, with a range of 23 to 79; around 80% were male. Patients were dosed intravenously with ivuxolimab at 0.01 to 10 mg/kg every 2 weeks.

Findings and caveats of the study: Near-lowest levels of clonal expansion characterized partial responders at 0.1-3.0 mg/kg.

Data came from immunoSEQ multiplex PCR; TCRdb stores just in-frame clones and leaves some out. Altogether some 70,000 clones are present, more than 85% being singletons, with the ten largest covering roughly 1%. The TCR comes from an adult with an advanced solid tumor such as melanoma, head and neck, liver or kidney cancer. V usage is TRBV7-8 and J usage is TRBJ1-5; TRBD1 matches 8 bases. Source: CD4+ or CD8+ T cells sorted from blood, taken in a trial of the OX40 agonist ivuxolimab. The CDR3 here is CASSSTPTGVSNQPQHF. In DNA, the CDR3 is TGTGCCAGCAGCTCAACCCCGACAGGGGTCAGTAATCAGCCCCAGCATTTT. Using reference TRBV7-8 and TRBJ1-5 for the parts outside the CDR3, the full variable domain is GAGVSQSPRYKVAKRGQDVALRCDPISGHVSLFWYQQALGQGPEFLTYFQNEAQLDKSGLPSDRFFAERPEGSVSTLKIQRTQQEDSAVYLCASSSTPTGVSNQPQHFGDGTRLSIL.